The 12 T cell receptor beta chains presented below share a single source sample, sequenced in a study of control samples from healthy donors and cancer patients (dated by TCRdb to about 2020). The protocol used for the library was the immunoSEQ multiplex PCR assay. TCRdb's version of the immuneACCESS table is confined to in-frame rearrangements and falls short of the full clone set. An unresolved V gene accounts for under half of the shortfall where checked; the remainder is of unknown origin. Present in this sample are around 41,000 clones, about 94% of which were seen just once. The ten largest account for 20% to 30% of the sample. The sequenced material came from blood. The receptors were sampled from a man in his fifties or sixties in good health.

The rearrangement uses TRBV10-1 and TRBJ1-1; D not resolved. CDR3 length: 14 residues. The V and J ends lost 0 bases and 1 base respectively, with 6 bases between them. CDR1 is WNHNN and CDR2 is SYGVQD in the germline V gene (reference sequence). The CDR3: CASSESGGNTEAFF. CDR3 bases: TGCGCCAGCAGTGAGTCCGGCGGGAACACTGAAGCTTTCTTT.

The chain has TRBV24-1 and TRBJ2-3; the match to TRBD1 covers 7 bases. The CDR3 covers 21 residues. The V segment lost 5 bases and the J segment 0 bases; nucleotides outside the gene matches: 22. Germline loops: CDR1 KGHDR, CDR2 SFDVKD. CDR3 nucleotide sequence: TGTGCCACCAGTGCCCTGATTGACAGGGTGGTGATCGAAACTAGCACAGATACGCAGTATTTT. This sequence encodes CATSALIDRVVIETSTDTQYF.

CDR3 region: CASSQGTGGIGGYTF. Written as DNA, the CDR3 is TGTGCCAGCAGCCAAGGGACAGGGGGCATCGGTGGCTACACCTTC. The J gene is TRBJ1-2, the V gene TRBV3-1 (or the pseudogene TRBV3-2), with 11 nucleotides matching TRBD1. The CDR3 spans 15 residues. V lost 1 base and J lost 7; bases outside the gene matches: 5. Germline assignment: CDR1 LGHDT and CDR2 YNNKEL (reference sequence).

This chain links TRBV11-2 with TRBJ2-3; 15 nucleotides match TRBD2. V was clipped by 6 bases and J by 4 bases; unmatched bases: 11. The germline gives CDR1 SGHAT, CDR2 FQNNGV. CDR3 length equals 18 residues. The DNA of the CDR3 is TGTGCCAGCAGACCTCTCAGGAGGACTAGCGGGAGGGCAGATACGCAGTATTTT. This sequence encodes CASRPLRRTSGRADTQYF.

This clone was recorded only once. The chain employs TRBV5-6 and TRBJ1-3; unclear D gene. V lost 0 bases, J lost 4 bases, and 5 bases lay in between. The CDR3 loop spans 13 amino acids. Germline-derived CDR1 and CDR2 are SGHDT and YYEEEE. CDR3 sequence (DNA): TGTGCCAGCAGCTTGGCCGCGGGAAACACCATATATTTT. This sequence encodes CASSLAAGNTIYF.

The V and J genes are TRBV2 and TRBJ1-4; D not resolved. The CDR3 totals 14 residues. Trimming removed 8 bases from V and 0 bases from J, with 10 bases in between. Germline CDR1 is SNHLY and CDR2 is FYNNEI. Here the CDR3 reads CASGPGTTNEKLFF. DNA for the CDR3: TGTGCCAGCGGGCCGGGAACAACTAATGAAAAACTGTTTTTT. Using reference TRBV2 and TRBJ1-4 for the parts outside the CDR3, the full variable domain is EPEVTQTPSHQVTQMGQEVILRCVPISNHLYFYWYRQILGQKVEFLVSFYNNEISEKSEIFDDQFSVERPDGSNFTLKIRSTKLEDSAMYFCASGPGTTNEKLFFGSGTQLSVL.

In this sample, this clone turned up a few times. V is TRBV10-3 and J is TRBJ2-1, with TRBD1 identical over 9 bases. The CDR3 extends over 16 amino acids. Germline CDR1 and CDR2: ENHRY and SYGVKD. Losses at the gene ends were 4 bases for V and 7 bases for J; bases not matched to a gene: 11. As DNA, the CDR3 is TGTGCCATCAGTGGGGGACAGGGCGAGACCCATAATGAGCAGTTCTTC. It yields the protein CAISGGQGETHNEQFF.

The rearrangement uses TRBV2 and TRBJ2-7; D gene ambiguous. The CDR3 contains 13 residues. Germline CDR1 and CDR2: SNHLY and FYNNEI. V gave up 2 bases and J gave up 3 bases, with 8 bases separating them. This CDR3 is CASSEQEVYEQYF. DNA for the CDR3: TGTGCCAGCAGTGAACAGGAAGTCTACGAGCAGTACTTC.

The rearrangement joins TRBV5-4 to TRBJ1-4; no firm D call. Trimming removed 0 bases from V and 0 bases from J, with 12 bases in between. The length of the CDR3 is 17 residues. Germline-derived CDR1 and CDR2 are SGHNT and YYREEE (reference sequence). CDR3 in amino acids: CASSLGYGPSTNEKLFF. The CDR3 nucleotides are TGTGCCAGCAGCTTGGGTTATGGGCCGTCAACTAATGAAAAACTGTTTTTT.

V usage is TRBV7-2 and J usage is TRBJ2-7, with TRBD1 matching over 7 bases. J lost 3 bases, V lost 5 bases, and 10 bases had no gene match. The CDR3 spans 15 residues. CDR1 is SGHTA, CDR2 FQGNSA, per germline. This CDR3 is CASSLRRDRDYEQYF. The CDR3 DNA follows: TGTGCCAGCAGCCTCCGTCGAGACAGGGACTACGAGCAGTACTTC.

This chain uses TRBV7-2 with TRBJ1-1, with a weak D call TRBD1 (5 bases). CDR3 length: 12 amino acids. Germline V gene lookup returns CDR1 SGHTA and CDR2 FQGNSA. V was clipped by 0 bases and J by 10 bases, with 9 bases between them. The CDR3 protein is CASSLAGTSAFF. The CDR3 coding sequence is TGTGCCAGCAGCTTAGCTGGGACGTCAGCTTTCTTT.

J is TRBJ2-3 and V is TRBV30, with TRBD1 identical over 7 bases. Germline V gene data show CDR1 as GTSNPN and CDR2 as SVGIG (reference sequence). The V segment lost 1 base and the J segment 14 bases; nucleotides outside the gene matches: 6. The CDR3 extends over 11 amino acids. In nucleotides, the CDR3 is TGTGCCTGGAGTGATGGGACAGTCTTGTATTTT. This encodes CAWSDGTVLYF. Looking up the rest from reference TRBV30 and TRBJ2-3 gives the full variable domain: SQTIHQWPATLVQPVGSPLSLECTVEGTSNPNLYWYRQAAGRGLQLLFYSVGIGQISSEVPQNLSASRPQDRQFILSSKKLLLSDSGFYLCAWSDGTVLYFGPGTRLTVL.